Below, 22 T cell receptor beta chains from the same sample are listed, as sequenced in a study of cytomegalovirus exposure and HLA in healthy donors. PCR employed 60 Vbeta and 13 Jbeta primers. TCRdb keeps only in-frame clones here, not all; method: immunoSEQ multiplex PCR. The data show around 110,000 clones, 80% to 85% seen once. The sequenced sample was PBMCs. All receptors derive from a man aged 25 to 40 in good health and CMV-seropositive.

This clone has a single count. The chain couples TRBV7-9 to TRBJ1-1; weak D call: TRBD1 (5 bases). The CDR3 sequence is 13 residues long. Trimming took off 5 bases at V and 4 bases at J, with 11 bases between the two ends. CDR1 and CDR2 (germline): SEHNR, FQNEAQ (reference sequence). CDR3 in DNA: TGTGCCAGCAGCCAACAGGTTATCACTGAAGCTTTCTTT. It specifies CASSQQVITEAFF.

Details on this clone: At one end, the junction sequence differs from germline, possibly due to a read error. The rearrangement joins TRBV10-3 to TRBJ2-1; 7 bases are shared with TRBD1. The CDR3 has 14 residues. Germline V lookup: CDR1 ENHRY, CDR2 SYGVKD. The CDR3 DNA is TGTGCCATCAATGAGAGGGGGCCCTACAATGAGCAGTTCTTC. Residues: CAINERGPYNEQFF.

This chain links TRBV5-1 with TRBJ2-3; tentative D call: TRBD1 (5 bases). V lost 4 bases and J 0 bases, leaving 15 bases between the germline ends. CDR1 is SGHRS, CDR2 YFSETQ, per germline. The CDR3 has 16 amino acids. For the CDR3, the DNA is TGCGCCAGCAGCCCGAGGACATCTCAAAGCACAGATACGCAGTATTTT. It yields the protein CASSPRTSQSTDTQYF.

This clone was seen ten or more times. The rearrangement joins TRBV2 to TRBJ1-1; tentatively, D is TRBD1 (5 bases). Germline V CDR1 and CDR2: SNHLY, FYNNEI. Trimming took 8 bases from V and 0 from J, leaving 22 bases between them. CDR3 length: 17 residues. This CDR3 reads CASRGLRGRTMNTEAFF. The CDR3 DNA sequence: TGTGCCAGCCGGGGACTGAGAGGACGTACCATGAACACTGAAGCTTTCTTT.

The chain links TRBV9 to TRBJ2-7; maybe TRBD2 (5 bases). Germline CDR1 reads SGDLS; CDR2 reads YYNGEE. V gave up 3 bases and J gave up 6 bases, with 16 bases separating them. This CDR3 spans 14 amino acids. The CDR3 spells CASSAPEGIGEQYF. Written as DNA, the CDR3 is TGTGCCAGCAGCGCACCAGAGGGAATAGGCGAGCAGTACTTC. The variable domain in full, completed from reference TRBV9 and TRBJ2-7, reads DSGVTQTPKHLITATGQRVTLRCSPRSGDLSVYWYQQSLDQGLQFLIQYYNGEERAKGNILERFSAQQFPDLHSELNLSSLELGDSALYFCASSAPEGIGEQYFGPGTRLTVT.

This clone was seen once. The chain carries TRBV28 and TRBJ1-2, with D possibly being TRBD1 (6 bases). The V gene lost 6 bases and the J gene lost 8 bases, with 13 bases spanning the gap. The CDR3 contains 12 residues. In germline, CDR1 is MDHEN, CDR2 SYDVKM. The CDR3 DNA sequence: TGTGCCAGCAGCCCTGACAGGCACGGCTACACCTTC. It yields the protein CASSPDRHGYTF.

This clone has a single count. This chain joins TRBV18 and TRBJ2-7; the match to TRBD1 covers 7 bases. CDR1 is KGHSH, CDR2 LQKENI, per germline. The J segment lost 0 bases and the V segment lost 3 bases, leaving 5 bases of the junction unmatched. The CDR3 contains 15 residues. CDR3 nucleotides: TGTGCCAGCTCACCCGACAGGGTCAGCTCCTACGAGCAGTACTTC. Protein: CASSPDRVSSYEQYF.

The chain recombines TRBV11-3 with TRBJ2-2; 9 bases agree with TRBD1. Per germline, CDR1 SGHNT and CDR2 YENEEA. CDR3 size: 16 residues. V lost 3 bases, J lost 3 bases, and 5 bases stayed unmatched. The CDR3: CASSFDRGVDTGELFF. As DNA, the CDR3 is TGTGCCAGCAGCTTTGACAGGGGGGTGGACACCGGGGAGCTGTTTTTT.

The V call is TRBV29-1, the J call TRBJ2-1; D is undetermined. Trimming took off 3 bases at V and 7 bases at J, with 4 bases between the two ends. CDR1 is SQVTM and CDR2 is ANQGSEA in the germline V gene. CDR3 size: 10 residues. The CDR3 DNA sequence: TGCAGCGTTGATATAAATGAGCAGTTCTTC. This codes for CSVDINEQFF.

This clone appeared a single time. The V call is TRBV28, the J call TRBJ1-5; maybe TRBD1 (6 bases). The CDR3 runs to 14 residues. Germline CDR1 is MDHEN and CDR2 is SYDVKM. Trimming removed 8 bases at V and 1 base at J, with 12 bases between. CDR3 sequence (DNA): TGTGCCAGCCGAGCAGGGGTAAGCAATCAGCCCCAGCATTTT. As protein: CASRAGVSNQPQHF.

This clone was recorded a few times. The chain employs TRBV6-4 and TRBJ2-3; 9 positions agree with TRBD1. Looked up from germline, CDR1 is MRHNA and CDR2 is SNTAGT. Trimming took 6 bases from V and 3 from J; bases not matched to a gene: 7. The CDR3 consists of 15 residues. As DNA, the CDR3 is TGTGCCAGCAGGCTGGGGACAGGGCCGACAGATACGCAGTATTTT. Its protein is CASRLGTGPTDTQYF.

Here the CDR3 reads CASSPEAGSRGTGELFF. As DNA, the CDR3 is TGTGCCAGCTCACCAGAAGCGGGGAGCCGAGGCACCGGGGAGCTGTTTTTT. The chain has TRBV18 and TRBJ2-2; 7 nucleotides align to TRBD2. V was pared by 2 bases and J by 4 bases, with 10 bases of the junction left unmatched. The germline CDR1 and CDR2 sequences are KGHSH and LQKENI. The CDR3 is 17 residues long.

The chain carries TRBV5-8 and TRBJ1-5; D is undetermined. CDR1 and CDR2 from the germline V gene are SGHTS and YDEGEE. The V end lost 7 bases, the J end lost 0 bases, and 14 bases lay between the germline ends. The length of the CDR3 is 15 residues. CDR3 amino acids: CASVPNFYSNQPQHF. In DNA form, the CDR3 reads TGTGCCAGCGTGCCCAATTTCTATAGCAATCAGCCCCAGCATTTT.

This clone was observed a handful of times. The rearrangement joins TRBV5-6 to TRBJ1-2; D remains ambiguous. The germline gives CDR1 SGHDT, CDR2 YYEEEE. This CDR3 is built from 15 residues. Trimming took 3 bases from V and 9 from J, leaving 21 bases between them. CDR3 DNA: TGTGCCAGCAGCTCGAACCTAGGCGGGAGGAGGAGCTACACCTTC. Translation: CASSSNLGGRRSYTF.

This chain uses TRBV28 with TRBJ2-1; 9 bases match TRBD2. From germline, CDR1 is MDHEN and CDR2 SYDVKM. There are 18 residues in the CDR3. Unmatched junction bases numbered 12, after V lost 4 bases and J lost 2 bases. In nucleotides, the CDR3 is TGTGCCAGCAGTTCCAACACGATAGCGGGGGAGACCTACAATGAGCAGTTCTTC. It translates to CASSSNTIAGETYNEQFF.

V usage is TRBV28 and J usage is TRBJ2-5; 8 bases map to TRBD1. J was trimmed by 4 bases and V by 7 bases; bases with no gene match: 8. The CDR3 is 14 amino acids. CDR1 and CDR2 (germline): MDHEN, SYDVKM. CDR3 in DNA: TGTGCCAGCACCCCCTTCGACAGGGGAGAGACCCAGTACTTC. This translates into CASTPFDRGETQYF.

This clone was seen a single time. The chain is built from TRBV19 and TRBJ1-2; a weak D match, TRBD1 (5 bases). V was shortened by 6 bases and J by 6 bases, with 14 bases between the two germline ends. The CDR3 loop spans 13 amino acids. Germline CDR1 reads LNHDA; CDR2 reads SQIVND (reference sequence). The CDR3 reads CASRTVDKDGYTF. DNA of the CDR3: TGTGCCAGTAGGACAGTCGACAAGGATGGCTACACCTTC.

For the CDR3, the DNA is TGTGCCAGCAGCTACCGGACACCTGGACGGAAGACCCAGTACTTC. It is translated as CASSYRTPGRKTQYF. The chain joins TRBV7-2 to TRBJ2-5, with a possible D match to TRBD1 (5 bases). The CDR3 loop spans 15 amino acids. The V end was cut by 4 bases, the J end by 6 bases, with 18 bases between. The V gene's germline CDR1 is SGHTA and CDR2 FQGNSA.

J is TRBJ1-4 and V is TRBV7-2; 9 bases align to TRBD1. Germline V gene sequence: CDR1 SGHTA, CDR2 FQGNSA. The CDR3 spans 15 residues. The V segment lost 4 bases and the J segment 9 bases; nucleotides outside the gene matches: 9. The CDR3 reads CASSSTSGTGKKLFF. DNA of the CDR3: TGTGCCAGCAGCTCAACCTCCGGGACAGGGAAAAAACTGTTTTTT.

The chain joins TRBV7-2 to TRBJ2-7; 8 bases align to TRBD1. The CDR3 runs 14 residues. The J segment lost 3 bases and the V segment lost 2 bases, leaving 3 bases of the junction unmatched. CDR1 is SGHTA, CDR2 FQGNSA, per germline. The CDR3 region is CASSLWGTGYEQYF. The CDR3 DNA sequence: TGTGCCAGCAGCTTATGGGGGACAGGCTACGAGCAGTACTTC.

About this clone itself: Other DNA sequences of this sample code for an identical CDR3. This chain links TRBV5-6 with TRBJ1-1; 9 bases align to TRBD1. Per germline, CDR1 SGHDT and CDR2 YYEEEE. Trimming took 1 base from V and 6 from J; bases not matched to a gene: 4. There are 14 residues in the CDR3. In DNA form, the CDR3 reads TGTGCCAGCAGCTTGAGGGACAGGGTTCCTGAAGCTTTCTTT. As protein: CASSLRDRVPEAFF.

CDR3 sequence (DNA): TGTGCAAGTCGCAAAGCCCCGTTAGATCATCGCTCTGGAAACACCATATATTTT. It specifies CASRKAPLDHRSGNTIYF. The chain recombines TRBV12-2 with TRBJ1-3. TRBV12-2 is listed as a pseudogene. The CDR3 spans 18 residues.